Described below is a single T cell receptor (beta chain) sequence and its context. Its target is not known. This sample stems from a study of shared clonotypes between healthy human individuals. Per sorted-subset replicate PCR, input was approximately 0.2 ug DNA, representing about 30,000 T cell genomes. Assay used: immunoSEQ multiplex PCR; TCRdb lists only in-frame clones, some missing. Of about 2.4 million clones listed, 80% to 95% are singletons. CDR3 length: 13 residues. Germline values: CDR1 MNHNS, CDR2 SASEGT. V was shortened by 4 bases and J by 6 bases, with 13 bases between the two germline ends. Study observations and caveats: Only a few donors were included, so the genetic and exposure-history diversity represented was limited. Rarefaction showed that sequencing of sorted subsets was incomplete (despite large depth).

The V gene is TRBV6-1, the J gene TRBJ2-7; either TRBD1 or TRBD2 may supply D (5 bases each). What was sequenced was naive CD4+ T cells from PBMCs. Subset denoted: CD45RA+ positively selected. The receptor's source is a man younger than 35 in good health. Some clones in this sample may be carry-over from other donors' samples. The CDR3 protein is CASSGLGPVEQYF. The CDR3 region has the DNA TGTGCCAGCAGTGGTTTGGGACCCGTCGAGCAGTACTTC.